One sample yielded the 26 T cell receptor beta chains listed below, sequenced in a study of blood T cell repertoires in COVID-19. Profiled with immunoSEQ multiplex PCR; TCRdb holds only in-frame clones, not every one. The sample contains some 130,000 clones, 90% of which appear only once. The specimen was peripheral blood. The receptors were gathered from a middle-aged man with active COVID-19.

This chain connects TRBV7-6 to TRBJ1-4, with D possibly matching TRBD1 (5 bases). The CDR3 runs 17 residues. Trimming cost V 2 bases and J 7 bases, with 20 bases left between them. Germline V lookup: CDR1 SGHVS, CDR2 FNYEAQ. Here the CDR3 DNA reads TGTGCCAGCAGCTTAAACCCTCAGGGTCGACGACCTGAAAAACTGTTTTTT. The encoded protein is CASSLNPQGRRPEKLFF.

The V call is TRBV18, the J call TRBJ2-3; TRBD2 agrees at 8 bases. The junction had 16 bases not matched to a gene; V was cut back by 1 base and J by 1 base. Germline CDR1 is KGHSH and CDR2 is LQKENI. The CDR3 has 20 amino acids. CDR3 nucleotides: TGTGCCAGCTCACCACTTATCGGGGGGCGAGCGGGGGCCGGCACAGATACGCAGTATTTT. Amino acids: CASSPLIGGRAGAGTDTQYF.

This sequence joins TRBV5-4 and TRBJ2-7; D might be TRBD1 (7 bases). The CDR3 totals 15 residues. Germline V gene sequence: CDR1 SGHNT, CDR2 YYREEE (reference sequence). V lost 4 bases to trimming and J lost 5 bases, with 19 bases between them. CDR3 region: CASSVGPGGRNEQYF. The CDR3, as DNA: TGTGCCAGCAGCGTAGGGCCAGGGGGGAGGAACGAGCAGTACTTC.

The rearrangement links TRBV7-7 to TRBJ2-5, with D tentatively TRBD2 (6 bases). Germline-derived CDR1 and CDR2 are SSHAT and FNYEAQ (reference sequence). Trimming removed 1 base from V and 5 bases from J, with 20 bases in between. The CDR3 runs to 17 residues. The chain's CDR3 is CASSLGSQLAAPETQYF. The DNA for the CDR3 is TGTGCCAGCAGCTTAGGAAGTCAACTAGCTGCCCCCGAGACCCAGTACTTC.

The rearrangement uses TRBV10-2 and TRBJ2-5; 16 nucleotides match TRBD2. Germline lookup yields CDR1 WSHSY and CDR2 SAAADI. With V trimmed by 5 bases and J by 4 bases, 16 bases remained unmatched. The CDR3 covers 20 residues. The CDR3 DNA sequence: TGCGCCAGCAGTAAAGGGACTAGCGGGGGGGCCACCCTTTTTGGAGAGACCCAGTACTTC. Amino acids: CASSKGTSGGATLFGETQYF.

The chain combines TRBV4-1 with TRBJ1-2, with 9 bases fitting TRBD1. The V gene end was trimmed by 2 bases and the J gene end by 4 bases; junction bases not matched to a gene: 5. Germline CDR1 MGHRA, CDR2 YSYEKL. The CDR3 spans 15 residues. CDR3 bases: TGCGCCAGCAGCCAACTGGACAGGGGCGGCTATGGCTACACCTTC. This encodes CASSQLDRGGYGYTF.

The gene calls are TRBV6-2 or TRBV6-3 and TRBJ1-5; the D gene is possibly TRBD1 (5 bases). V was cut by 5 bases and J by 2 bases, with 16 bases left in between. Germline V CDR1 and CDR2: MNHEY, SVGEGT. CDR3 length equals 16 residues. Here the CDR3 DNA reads TGTGCCAGCAGTCTCGGGAGGGGAACTCGCAATCAGCCCCAGCATTTT. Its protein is CASSLGRGTRNQPQHF.

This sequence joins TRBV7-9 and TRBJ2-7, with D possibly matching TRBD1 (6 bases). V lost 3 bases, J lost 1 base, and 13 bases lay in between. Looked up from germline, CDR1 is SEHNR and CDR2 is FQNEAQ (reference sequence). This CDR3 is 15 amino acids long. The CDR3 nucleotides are TGTGCCAGCAGCTTTCAAAGGGACACATCCTACGAGCAGTACTTC. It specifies CASSFQRDTSYEQYF.

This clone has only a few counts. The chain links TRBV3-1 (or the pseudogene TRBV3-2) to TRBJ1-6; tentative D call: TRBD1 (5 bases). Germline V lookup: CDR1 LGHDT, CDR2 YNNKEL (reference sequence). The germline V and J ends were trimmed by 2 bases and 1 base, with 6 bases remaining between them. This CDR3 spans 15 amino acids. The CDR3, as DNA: TGTGCCAGCAGCCAACAGGGATCCTATAATTCACCCCTCCACTTT. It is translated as CASSQQGSYNSPLHF.

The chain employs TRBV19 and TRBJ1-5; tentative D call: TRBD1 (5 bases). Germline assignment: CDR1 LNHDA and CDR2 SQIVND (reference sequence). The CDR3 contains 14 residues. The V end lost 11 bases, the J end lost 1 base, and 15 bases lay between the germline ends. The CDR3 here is CAGGRQGSNQPQHF. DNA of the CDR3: TGTGCCGGTGGAAGGCAGGGAAGCAATCAGCCCCAGCATTTT.

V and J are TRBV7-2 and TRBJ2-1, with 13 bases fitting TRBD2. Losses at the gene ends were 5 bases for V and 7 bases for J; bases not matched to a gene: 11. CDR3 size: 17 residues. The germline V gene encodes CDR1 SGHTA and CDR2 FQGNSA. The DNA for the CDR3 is TGTGCCAGCAGCCCGAGGACTAGCGGGAGCTTTTTGAATGAGCAGTTCTTC. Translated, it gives CASSPRTSGSFLNEQFF.

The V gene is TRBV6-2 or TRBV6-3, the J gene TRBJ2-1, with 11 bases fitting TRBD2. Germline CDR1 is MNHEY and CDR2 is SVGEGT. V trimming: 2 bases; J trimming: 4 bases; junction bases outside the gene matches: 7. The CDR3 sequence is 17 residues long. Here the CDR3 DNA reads TGTGCCAGCAGTTACACCCTACTAGCGGGGGCGTACAATGAGCAGTTCTTC. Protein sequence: CASSYTLLAGAYNEQFF.

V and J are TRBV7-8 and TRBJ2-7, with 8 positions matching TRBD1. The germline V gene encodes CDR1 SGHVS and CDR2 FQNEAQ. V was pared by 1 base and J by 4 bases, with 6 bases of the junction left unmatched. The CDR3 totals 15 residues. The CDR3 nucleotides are TGTGCCAGCAGCTTAGGCAGGGGGCTCGGTTACGAGCAGTACGTC. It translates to CASSLGRGLGYEQYV.

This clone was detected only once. CDR3: CASNPTSGGAETQYF. CDR3 nucleotides: TGTGCCAGTAATCCTACTAGCGGGGGGGCAGAGACCCAGTACTTC. The chain employs TRBV19 and TRBJ2-5, with 13 bases lining up with TRBD2. The CDR3 is 15 residues long. With V trimmed by 7 bases and J by 4 bases, 6 bases remained unmatched. Germline-derived CDR1 and CDR2 are LNHDA and SQIVND (reference sequence).

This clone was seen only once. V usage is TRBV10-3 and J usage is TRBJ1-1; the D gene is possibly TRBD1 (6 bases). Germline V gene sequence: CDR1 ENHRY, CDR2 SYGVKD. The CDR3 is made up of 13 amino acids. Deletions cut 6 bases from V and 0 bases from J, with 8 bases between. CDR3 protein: CAIRGQMNTEAFF. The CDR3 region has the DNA TGTGCCATCAGAGGACAGATGAACACTGAAGCTTTCTTT.

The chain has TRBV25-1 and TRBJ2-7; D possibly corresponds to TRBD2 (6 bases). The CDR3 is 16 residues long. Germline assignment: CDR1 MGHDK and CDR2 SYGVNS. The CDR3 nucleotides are TGTGGGGGGAAGGACTATGAAAGACCCGGGGACTACGAGCAGTACGTC. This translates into CGGKDYERPGDYEQYV.

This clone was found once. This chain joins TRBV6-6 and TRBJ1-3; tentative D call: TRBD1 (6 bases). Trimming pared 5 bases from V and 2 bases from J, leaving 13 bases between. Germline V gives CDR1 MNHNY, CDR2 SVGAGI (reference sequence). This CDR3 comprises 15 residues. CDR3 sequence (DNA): TGTGCCAGCAGTCCCGCACAGGGAGCTGGAAACACCATATATTTT. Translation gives CASSPAQGAGNTIYF.

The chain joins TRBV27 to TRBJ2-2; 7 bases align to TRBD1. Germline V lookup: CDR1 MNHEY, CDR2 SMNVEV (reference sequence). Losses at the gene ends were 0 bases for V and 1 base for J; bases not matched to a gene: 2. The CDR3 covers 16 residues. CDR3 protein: CASSLSGTVNTGELFF. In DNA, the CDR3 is TGTGCCAGCAGTTTATCAGGGACAGTGAACACCGGGGAGCTGTTTTTT.

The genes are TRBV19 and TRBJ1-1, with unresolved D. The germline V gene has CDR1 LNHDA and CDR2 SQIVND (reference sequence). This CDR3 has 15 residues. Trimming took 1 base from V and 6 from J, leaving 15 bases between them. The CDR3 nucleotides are TGTGCCAGTAGTATAGTCTCGCCCCCGGGTTCTGAAGCTTTCTTT. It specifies CASSIVSPPGSEAFF.

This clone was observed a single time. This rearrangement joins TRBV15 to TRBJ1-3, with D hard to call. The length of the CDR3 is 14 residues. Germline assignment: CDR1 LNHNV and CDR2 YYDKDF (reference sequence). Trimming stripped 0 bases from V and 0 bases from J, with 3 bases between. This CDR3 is CATSRDRSGNTIYF. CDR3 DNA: TGTGCCACCAGCAGAGACCGCTCTGGAAACACCATATATTTT.

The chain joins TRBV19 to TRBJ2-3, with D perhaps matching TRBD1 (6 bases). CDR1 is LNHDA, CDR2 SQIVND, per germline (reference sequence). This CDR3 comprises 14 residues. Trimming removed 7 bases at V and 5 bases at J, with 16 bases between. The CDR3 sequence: CASIDRTGQDTQYF. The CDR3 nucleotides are TGTGCCAGTATTGACCGAACAGGGCAAGATACGCAGTATTTT.

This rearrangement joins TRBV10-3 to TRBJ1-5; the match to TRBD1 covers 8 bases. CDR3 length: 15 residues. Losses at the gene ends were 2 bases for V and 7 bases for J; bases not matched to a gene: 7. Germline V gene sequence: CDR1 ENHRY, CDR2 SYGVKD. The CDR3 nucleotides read TGTGCCATCAGTGAGGGGGGACAGGCGGGGCAGCCCCAGCATTTT. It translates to CAISEGGQAGQPQHF.

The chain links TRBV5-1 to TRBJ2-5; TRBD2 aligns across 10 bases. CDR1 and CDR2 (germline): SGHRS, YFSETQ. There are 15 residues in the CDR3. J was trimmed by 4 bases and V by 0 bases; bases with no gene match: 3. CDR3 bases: TGCGCCAGCAGCTTGGTTAGCGGGAGGCCAGAGACCCAGTACTTC. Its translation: CASSLVSGRPETQYF. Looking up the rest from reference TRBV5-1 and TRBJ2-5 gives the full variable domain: KAGVTQTPRYLIKTRGQQVTLSCSPISGHRSVSWYQQTPGQGLQFLFEYFSETQRNKGNFPGRFSGRQFSNSRSEMNVSTLELGDSALYLCASSLVSGRPETQYFGPGTRLLVL.

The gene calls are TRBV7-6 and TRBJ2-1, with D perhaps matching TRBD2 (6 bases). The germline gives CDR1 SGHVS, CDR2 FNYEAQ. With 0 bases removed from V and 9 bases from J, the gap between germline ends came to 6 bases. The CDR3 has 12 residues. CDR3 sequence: CASSLARGEQFF. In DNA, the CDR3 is TGTGCCAGCAGCTTAGCGCGGGGTGAGCAGTTCTTC.

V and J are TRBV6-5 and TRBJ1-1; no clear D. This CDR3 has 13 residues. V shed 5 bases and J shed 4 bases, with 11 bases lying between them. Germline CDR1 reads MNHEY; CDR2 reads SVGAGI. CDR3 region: CASSTLRGTEAFF. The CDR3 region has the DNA TGTGCCAGCAGTACCTTGAGAGGCACTGAAGCTTTCTTT.

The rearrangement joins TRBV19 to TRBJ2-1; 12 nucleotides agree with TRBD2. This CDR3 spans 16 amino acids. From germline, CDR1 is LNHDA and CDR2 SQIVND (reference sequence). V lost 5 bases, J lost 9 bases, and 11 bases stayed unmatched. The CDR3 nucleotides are TGTGCCAGTAGTTTCCCTAGCGGGGGGGCCAAGGGTGAGCAGTTCTTC. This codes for CASSFPSGGAKGEQFF.